The 14 T cell receptor beta chains presented below share a single source sample, sequenced in a study of shared clonotypes between healthy human individuals. Only in-frame clones appear in the TCRdb table, and some are missing; sequencing was by immunoSEQ multiplex PCR. This table holds a few million clones, approximately 93% found once. What was sequenced was naive CD4+ T cells from PBMCs. Subset indicated: CD45RA+ positively selected. Receptors were obtained from a man between 18 and 35 years old in good health. Some clones in this sample may be carry-over from other donors' samples.

V and J are TRBV7-9 and TRBJ2-5; perhaps TRBD2 as D (6 bases). Germline lookup yields CDR1 SEHNR and CDR2 FQNEAQ (reference sequence). This CDR3 contains 14 residues. The germline V and J ends were trimmed by 6 bases and 3 bases, with 14 bases remaining between them. The CDR3 nucleotides read TGTGCCAGCAGTAAAATGGGGGGTAAAGAGACCCAGTACTTC. This sequence encodes CASSKMGGKETQYF.

The V and J genes are TRBV19 and TRBJ2-5; D possibly uses TRBD1 or TRBD2 (5 bases each). Trimming cost V 2 bases and J 6 bases, with 10 bases left between them. Germline V gene lookup returns CDR1 LNHDA and CDR2 SQIVND (reference sequence). CDR3 size: 13 residues. Written as DNA, the CDR3 is TGTGCCAGTAGTATATGGACGGGGCAGACCCAGTACTTC. Its protein is CASSIWTGQTQYF.

The V call is TRBV6-5, the J call TRBJ2-7, with D hard to call. V was cut by 6 bases and J by 6 bases, with 15 bases left in between. The CDR3 loop spans 13 amino acids. Germline V gene lookup returns CDR1 MNHEY and CDR2 SVGAGI. The CDR3 nucleotides read TGTGCCAGCAGACAAGGTCCCTGGGGCGAGCAGTACTTC. Translating gives CASRQGPWGEQYF.

This chain uses TRBV28 with TRBJ1-1, with D possibly TRBD1 on 5 matching bases. Trimming cost V 6 bases and J 7 bases, with 15 bases left between them. Germline loops: CDR1 MDHEN, CDR2 SYDVKM. The CDR3 has 13 amino acids. CDR3 in amino acids: CASSTGAAHEAFF. The CDR3 DNA is TGTGCCAGCAGCACCGGGGCAGCACATGAAGCTTTCTTT.

The rearrangement joins TRBV27 to TRBJ1-1; D remains unclear. The CDR3 extends over 15 amino acids. Trimming stripped 1 base from V and 4 bases from J, with 13 bases between. Germline lookup yields CDR1 MNHEY and CDR2 SMNVEV (reference sequence). The CDR3 loop is CASSLFAVESTEAFF. The CDR3, as DNA: TGTGCCAGCAGTTTATTTGCAGTGGAAAGCACTGAAGCTTTCTTT.

The chain couples TRBV5-1 to TRBJ1-1; D perhaps matches TRBD1 (5 bases). Trimming removed 4 bases at V and 7 bases at J, with 14 bases between. This CDR3 spans 13 amino acids. Germline V gene sequence: CDR1 SGHRS, CDR2 YFSETQ. The CDR3 is CASSHGGGDEAFF. Here the CDR3 DNA reads TGCGCCAGCAGCCACGGTGGGGGTGATGAAGCTTTCTTT.

The chain recombines TRBV28 with TRBJ1-1; D may be TRBD1 (6 bases). Trimming stripped 5 bases from V and 2 bases from J, with 12 bases between. CDR3 length: 14 residues. Germline V gene sequence: CDR1 MDHEN, CDR2 SYDVKM. CDR3 loop: CASSTGTSNTEAFF. Written as DNA, the CDR3 is TGTGCCAGCAGTACCGGGACAAGCAACACTGAAGCTTTCTTT.

With respect to this clone: Within the sample, other DNA sequences also encode this same CDR3. The chain combines TRBV20-1 with TRBJ2-7; D unresolved. This CDR3 has 11 amino acids. From germline, CDR1 is DFQATT and CDR2 SNEGSKA (reference sequence). The V end lost 6 bases, the J end lost 3 bases, and 9 bases lay between the germline ends. The CDR3 is CSASGHYEQYF. The CDR3 nucleotides are TGCAGTGCCTCTGGTCACTACGAGCAGTACTTC.

In regard to this clone: Other nucleotide sequences in the sample specify the same CDR3. The chain is built from TRBV18 and TRBJ2-1; the D is unclear. V was clipped by 3 bases and J by 4 bases, with 7 bases between them. This CDR3 contains 13 residues. Per the germline V gene, CDR1 is KGHSH and CDR2 is LQKENI. The CDR3 nucleotides are TGTGCCAGCTCACCGCCCGGTTACAATGAGCAGTTCTTC. Protein sequence: CASSPPGYNEQFF.

Only a few counts were recorded for this clone. J is TRBJ1-1 and V is TRBV7-9; a possible D gene is TRBD1 (6 bases). The CDR3 consists of 16 residues. CDR1 and CDR2 from the germline V gene are SEHNR and FQNEAQ (reference sequence). V gave up 0 bases and J gave up 6 bases, with 17 bases separating them. The CDR3 DNA sequence: TGTGCCAGCAGCTTAGCCCGGGGACGGGGGGGGCCTGAAGCTTTCTTT. Amino acid sequence: CASSLARGRGGPEAFF.

The rearrangement joins TRBV6-1 to TRBJ1-2; the D is unclear. Germline CDR1 reads MNHNS; CDR2 reads SASEGT. Between the trimmed V and J ends, which lost 1 base and 7 bases, there was a span of 7 bases. The CDR3 sequence is 12 residues long. CDR3: CASSEGGFGYTF. In DNA form, the CDR3 reads TGTGCCAGCAGTGAAGGGGGATTTGGCTACACCTTC.

The chain joins TRBV14 to TRBJ1-2; D ambiguous. Germline CDR1 and CDR2: SGHDN and FVKESK. The length of the CDR3 is 12 residues. The V end was cut by 4 bases, the J end by 11 bases, with 14 bases between. The CDR3 nucleotides are TGTGCCAGCAGCCGCTTCCTGGGAAGGTACACCTTC. It specifies CASSRFLGRYTF.

The chain uses TRBV15 and TRBJ1-5; weak D call: TRBD1 (6 bases). V lost 3 bases and J lost 7, with 19 bases in between. Germline V gene lookup returns CDR1 LNHNV and CDR2 YYDKDF (reference sequence). This CDR3 region has 16 residues. The CDR3 coding sequence is TGTGCCACCAGCAGGTCTGGGGGCTTGGACCTCCAGCCCCAGCATTTT. As protein: CATSRSGGLDLQPQHF.

As regards this clone: Other DNA sequences in this sample translate to the same CDR3. V and J are TRBV6-5 and TRBJ2-7, with D tentatively TRBD2 (5 bases). Germline V gene data show CDR1 as MNHEY and CDR2 as SVGAGI. The CDR3 covers 14 residues. Trimming cost V 6 bases and J 0 bases, with 12 bases left between them. CDR3 sequence reads: CASRPPGISYEQYF. CDR3 in DNA: TGTGCCAGCAGACCACCGGGAATCTCCTACGAGCAGTACTTC.